The clone carrying this T cell receptor beta chain showed up many times. The CDR3 has 14 amino acids. Deletions cut 6 bases from V and 6 bases from J, with 19 bases between. Germline assignment: CDR1 SQVTM and CDR2 ANQGSEA. The source of the sample is a study of blood T cell repertoires in COVID-19. Study background: From the United States, Italy and Spain came samples of acute and convalescent COVID-19. T cells, B-cell-depleted T cells, or PBMCs supplied cDNA or gDNA.

In the study's own analysis: How many nucleated cells were present was estimated from reference gene primer amplification. Generated by immunoSEQ multiplex PCR, the TCRdb table keeps only in-frame clones and is missing some. That table furnishes V, J and clone size, whereas the DNA furnished D and trimming. The data contain some 180,000 clones, about 85% of them singletons. The sequenced sample was peripheral blood. The gene calls are TRBV29-1 and TRBJ2-3; TRBD1 is a possible D gene (6 bases). The TCR sequence derives from a woman aged 55-75 years with acute or convalescent COVID-19. CDR3 DNA: TGCAGCGTAGCTACAGGGACCGGTTGGGATACGCAGTATTTT. This sequence encodes CSVATGTGWDTQYF.